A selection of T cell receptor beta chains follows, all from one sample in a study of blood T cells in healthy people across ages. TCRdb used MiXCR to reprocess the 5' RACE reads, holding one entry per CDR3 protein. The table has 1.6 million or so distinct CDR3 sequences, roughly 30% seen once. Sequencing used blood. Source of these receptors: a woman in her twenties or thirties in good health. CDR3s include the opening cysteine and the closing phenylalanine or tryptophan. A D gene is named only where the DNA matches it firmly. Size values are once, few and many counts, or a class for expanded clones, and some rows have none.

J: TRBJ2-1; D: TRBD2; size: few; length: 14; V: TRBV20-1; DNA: TGCAGTGCTAGAGATCGGCGGGGGAGCCTTGAGCAGTTCTTC; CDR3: CSARDRRGSLEQFF
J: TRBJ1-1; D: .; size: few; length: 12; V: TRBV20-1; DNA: TGCAGTGCACATCAGGGGAGCACTGAAGCTTTCTTT; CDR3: CSAHQGSTEAFF
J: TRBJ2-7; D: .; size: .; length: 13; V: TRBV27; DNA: TGTGCCAGCAGCCCCGTCCTGGGGTACGAGCAGTACTTC; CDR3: CASSPVLGYEQYF
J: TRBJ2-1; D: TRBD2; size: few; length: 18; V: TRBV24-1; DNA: TGTGCCACCAGTGACCGTCTGAGGTGCGGGAGGTGCCACAATGAGCAGTTCTTC; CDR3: CATSDRLRCGRCHNEQFF
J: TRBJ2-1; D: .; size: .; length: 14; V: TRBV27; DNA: TGTGCCAGCAGTCTGGCACACGCGTACAATGAGCAGTTCTTC; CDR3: CASSLAHAYNEQFF
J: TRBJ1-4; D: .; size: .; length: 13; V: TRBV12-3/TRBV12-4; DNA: TGTGCCAGCAGTTTAGCGCGTGGGGAAAAACTGTTTTTT; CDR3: CASSLARGEKLFF
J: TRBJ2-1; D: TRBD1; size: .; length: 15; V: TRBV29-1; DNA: TGCAGCGTTGAAGATCTGGGGACAGATTACAATGAGCAGTTCTTC; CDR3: CSVEDLGTDYNEQFF
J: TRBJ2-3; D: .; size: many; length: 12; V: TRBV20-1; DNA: TGCAGTGCTTCGGACGTCGGCGATACGCAGTATTTT; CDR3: CSASDVGDTQYF
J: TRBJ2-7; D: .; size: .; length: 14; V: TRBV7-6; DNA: TGTGCCAGCAGCTCCCGGACCCATACCTACGAGCAGTACTTC; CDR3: CASSSRTHTYEQYF
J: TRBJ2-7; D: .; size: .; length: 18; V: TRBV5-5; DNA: TGTGCCAGCAGCGATGGACAGAAATTTTTATTTGCACGCTGCGAGCAGTACTTC; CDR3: CASSDGQKFLFARCEQYF
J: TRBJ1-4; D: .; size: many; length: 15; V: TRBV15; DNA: TGTGCCACCAGCACCCGTGGGGGTACAGAAGAAAAACTGTTTTTT; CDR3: CATSTRGGTEEKLFF
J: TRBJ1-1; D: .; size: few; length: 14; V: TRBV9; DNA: TGTGCCAGCAGCGTATCGGTGGCTAACACTGAAGCTTTCTTT; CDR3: CASSVSVANTEAFF
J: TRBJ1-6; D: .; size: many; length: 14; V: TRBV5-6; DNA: TGTGCCAGCCTAACAGGGTCCTATAATTCACCCCTCCACTTT; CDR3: CASLTGSYNSPLHF
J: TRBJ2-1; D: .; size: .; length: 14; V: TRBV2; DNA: TGTGCCAGCGGTGAAGGGCGACATCAAAAGGGGCAGTTCTTC; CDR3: CASGEGRHQKGQFF
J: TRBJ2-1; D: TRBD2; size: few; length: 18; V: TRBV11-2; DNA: TGTGCCAGCAGCTTAGAGGATGGCGGGGGGGAAGTTGTCAATGAGCAGTTCTTC; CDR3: CASSLEDGGGEVVNEQFF
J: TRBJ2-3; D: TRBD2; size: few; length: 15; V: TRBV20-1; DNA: TGCAGTGCTCCCCCAGAGAGCGGGAATCGCCGAACGCAGTATTTT; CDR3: CSAPPESGNRRTQYF
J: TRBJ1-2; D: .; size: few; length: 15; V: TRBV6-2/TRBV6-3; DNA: TGTGCCAGCACGCCGGGACGGGACCGGGTCTATGGCTACACCTTC; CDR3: CASTPGRDRVYGYTF
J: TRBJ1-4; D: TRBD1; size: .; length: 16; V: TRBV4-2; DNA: TGTGCCAGCAGCCAGCCGGCGGGGACAGGGGTTGAAAAACTGTTTTTT; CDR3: CASSQPAGTGVEKLFF
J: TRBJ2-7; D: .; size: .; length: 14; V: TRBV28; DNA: TGTGCCAGCAGTATAGGGGCAGCTGAGTACGAGCAGTACTTC; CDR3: CASSIGAAEYEQYF
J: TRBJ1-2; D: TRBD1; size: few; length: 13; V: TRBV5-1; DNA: TGCGCCAGCGCGACAGGGGATAACTATGGCTACACCTTC; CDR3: CASATGDNYGYTF
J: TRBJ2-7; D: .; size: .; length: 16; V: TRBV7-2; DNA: TGTGCCAGCAGCTTAGTTCCCCCTGGTCTTGGGTACGAGCAGTACTTC; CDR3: CASSLVPPGLGYEQYF
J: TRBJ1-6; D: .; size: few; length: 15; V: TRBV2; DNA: TGTGCCAGCAGTTCGGACGCCGGTGGTAATTCACCCCTCCACTTT; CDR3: CASSSDAGGNSPLHF
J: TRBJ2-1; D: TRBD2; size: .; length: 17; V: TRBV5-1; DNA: TGCGCCAGCAGCTTCACCGGGACTAGCGGCTCCTACAATGAGCAGTTCTTC; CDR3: CASSFTGTSGSYNEQFF
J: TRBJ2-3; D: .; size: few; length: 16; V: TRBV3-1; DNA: TGTGCCAGCAGCCTTGCAGCAGTGCTTAGCACAGATACGCAGTATTTT; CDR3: CASSLAAVLSTDTQYF
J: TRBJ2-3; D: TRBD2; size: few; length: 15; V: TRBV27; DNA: TGTGCCAGCAGTTTAAATGGACTAGACACAGATACGCAGTATTTT; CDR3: CASSLNGLDTDTQYF
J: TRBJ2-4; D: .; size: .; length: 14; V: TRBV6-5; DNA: TGTGCCAGCAGTTACTCCAAACAGACTAGGGGCCAGTACTTC; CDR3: CASSYSKQTRGQYF
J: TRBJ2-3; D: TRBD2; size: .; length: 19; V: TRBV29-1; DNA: TGCAGCGTTGTGGGGGTAGCGGGGGGGTACTTCGGTAGCACAGATACGCAGTATTTT; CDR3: CSVVGVAGGYFGSTDTQYF
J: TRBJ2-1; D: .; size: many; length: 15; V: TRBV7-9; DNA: TGTGCCAGCAGCCCAGGACGGCTTTCCTACAATGAGCAGTTCTTC; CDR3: CASSPGRLSYNEQFF